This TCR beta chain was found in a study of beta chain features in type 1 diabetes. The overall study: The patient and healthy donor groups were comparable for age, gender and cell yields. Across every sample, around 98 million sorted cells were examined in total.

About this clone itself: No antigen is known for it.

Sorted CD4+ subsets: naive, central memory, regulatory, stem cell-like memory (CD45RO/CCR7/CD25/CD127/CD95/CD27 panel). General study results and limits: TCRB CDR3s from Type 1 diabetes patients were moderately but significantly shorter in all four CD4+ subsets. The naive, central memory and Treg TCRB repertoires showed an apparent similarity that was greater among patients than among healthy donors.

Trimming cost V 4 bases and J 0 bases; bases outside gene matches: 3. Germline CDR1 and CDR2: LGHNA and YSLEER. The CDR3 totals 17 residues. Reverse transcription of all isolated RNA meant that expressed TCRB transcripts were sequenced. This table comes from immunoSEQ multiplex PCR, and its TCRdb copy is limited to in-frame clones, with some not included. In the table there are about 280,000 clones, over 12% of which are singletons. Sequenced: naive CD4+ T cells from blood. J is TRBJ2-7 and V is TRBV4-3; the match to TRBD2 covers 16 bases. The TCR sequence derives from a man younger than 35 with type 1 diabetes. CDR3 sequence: CASSLGLAGGSSYEQYF. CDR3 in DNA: TGCGCCAGCAGCCTGGGACTAGCGGGGGGGAGCTCCTACGAGCAGTACTTC.